This record covers a single T cell receptor (beta chain). CDR1 SGHRS and CDR2 YFSETQ come from the germline V gene. This CDR3 spans 16 amino acids. V was clipped by 4 bases and J by 6 bases; unmatched bases: 9. The data were taken from a study of blood T cell repertoires in COVID-19. Study-wide context: From T cells, B-cell-depleted T cells, or PBMCs came the material, which was cDNA or gDNA.

TCRdb keeps only in-frame clones here, not all; method: immunoSEQ multiplex PCR. This sample has 50,000 to 80,000 clones, with 88% found just once. The study recruited people aged roughly 18 to 100 years across around 23 US areas. The chain joins TRBV5-1 to TRBJ1-4; 10 bases line up with TRBD1. The clonotype was recovered from a woman aged 40-49 years who had recovered from COVID-19. The specimen sequenced was PBMCs or T cells enriched from blood (not recorded which). The CDR3: CASSPSSTGGHEKLFF. The CDR3, as DNA: TGCGCCAGCAGCCCTAGTTCGACAGGGGGCCATGAAAAACTGTTTTTT.